One T cell receptor beta chain is described in this entry. Its antigen is unknown. This specimen comes from a study of human T cells and chemical hapten exposure. Study summary: How much TCR each sample yielded varied, mostly because pooled library volumes differed slightly.

As to time point: healthy volunteer bleed at 6 weeks. The total RNA was obtained from whole blood that was not fractionated. TCRdb itself ran the RACE reads through MiXCR, one entry per CDR3 protein. Of some 78,000 distinct CDR3 sequences in the sample, over 8.5% were seen once. The V and J ends lost 4 bases and 8 bases respectively, with 17 bases between them. The germline V gene encodes CDR1 SGHVS and CDR2 FNYEAQ. The CDR3 spans 14 residues. Study-wide results and limits: No alteration of TCRs above 1 in 1000 frequency was seen with DPC sensitization.

The sample consisted of whole blood. This clonotype was sampled from a male donor in good health. Some clones in this sample may be carry-over from other donors' samples. The chain combines TRBV7-6 with TRBJ1-2; possibly TRBD1 for D (5 bases). For the CDR3, the DNA is TGTGCCAGCAGCTCGACAGCTCGCGAAGCGGGCTACACCTTC. Translating gives CASSSTAREAGYTF.